This T cell receptor (beta chain) was recorded in a study of cytomegalovirus exposure and HLA in healthy donors. Study observations and caveats: Associated with cytomegalovirus, according to the listing, were around 160 TCR beta chains. The authors judged a highly shared variant cluster likely a sequencing artifact.

Comment on this clone: The antigen is not known.

Germline V gene sequence: CDR1 MDHEN, CDR2 SYDVKM. The length of the CDR3 is 12 residues. V gave up 8 bases and J gave up 4 bases; unmatched junction bases: 4. The PCR used 60 Vbeta and 13 Jbeta primers. Authors' data handling: In a later analysis, around 87 million unique TCR beta chains included roughly 11 million shared by two or more donors. Assay: immunoSEQ multiplex PCR; the TCRdb copy retains only in-frame clones and omits some. V, J and clone size derive from that table, while D and trimming were established from the DNA sequence. This sample has roughly 130,000 clones; roughly four fifths occur once, and the top ten carry 5.5% to 7.5%.

The specimen sequenced was PBMCs. The sequence was collected from a woman between 35 and 50 years old in good health and CMV-seropositive. This rearrangement joins TRBV28 to TRBJ1-2; 7 bases line up with TRBD1. The CDR3 is CASLGTAYGYTF. DNA of the CDR3: TGTGCCAGCCTCGGGACAGCCTATGGCTACACCTTC.